This T cell receptor beta chain was obtained from a study of T cells in Graves' hyperthyroidism and ophthalmopathy. General study findings and limits: Most thyroid clonotypes expanded above 0.001 were also detected in blood. Ophthalmopathy was model-predicted a median around 6.1 months pre-onset.

The hyperthyroidism patients had all been newly diagnosed, and their disease duration was under 2 months. Their ages ranged from 18 to 65 years. Lactation, pregnancy, other autoimmune disease or uncontrolled infection led to exclusion of patients. Worth noting for this clonotype: Its antigen is unknown.

Amplified TCR beta CDR3 regions derived from RNA transcripts. Researchers ran a first-round RT-PCR on the TCR CDR3 using the HTBI primer set. TCRdb used MiXCR to reprocess the multiplex PCR reads, holding one entry per CDR3 protein. The data contain 45,000 to 55,000 distinct CDR3 sequences, 54% of them seen just once; the ten biggest clones take up approximately 30%. The V segment lost 3 bases and the J segment 0 bases; nucleotides outside the gene matches: 1. Per the germline V gene, CDR1 is SGHRS and CDR2 is YFSETQ. The length of the CDR3 is 14 residues. Sample: peripheral blood or thyroid tissue (not recorded which). The chain employs TRBV5-1 and TRBJ2-3; TRBD1 aligns across 7 bases. The sequence derives from a man in his late teens or twenties with Graves' hyperthyroidism. The CDR3, as DNA: TGCGCCAGCAGCTCGGGACAGAGCACAGATACGCAGTATTTT. As protein: CASSSGQSTDTQYF.